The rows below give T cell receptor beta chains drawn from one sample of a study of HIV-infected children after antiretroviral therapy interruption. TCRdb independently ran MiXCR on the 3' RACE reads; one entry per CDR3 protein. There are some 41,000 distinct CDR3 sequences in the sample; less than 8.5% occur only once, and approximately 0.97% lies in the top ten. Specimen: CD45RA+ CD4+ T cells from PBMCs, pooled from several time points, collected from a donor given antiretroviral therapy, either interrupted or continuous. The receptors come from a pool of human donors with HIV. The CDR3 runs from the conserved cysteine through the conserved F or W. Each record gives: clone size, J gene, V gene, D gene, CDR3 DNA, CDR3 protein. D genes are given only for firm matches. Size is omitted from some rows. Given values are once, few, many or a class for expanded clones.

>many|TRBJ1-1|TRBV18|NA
TGTGCCAGCTCACCACCGGGAGTTACTGGGATGAACACTGAAGCTTTCTTT
CASSPPGVTGMNTEAFF
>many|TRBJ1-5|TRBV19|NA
TGTGCCAGTAGTATAGTGGGCAGGACTAGCAATCAGCCCCAGCATTTT
CASSIVGRTSNQPQHF
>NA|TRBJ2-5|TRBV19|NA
TGTGCCAGCAACACCCCCGGGACCCCTGGAGAGACCCAGTACTTC
CASNTPGTPGETQYF
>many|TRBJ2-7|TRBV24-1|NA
TGTGCCACCAGTGAGGGGAGTCTGTACGAGCAGTACTTC
CATSEGSLYEQYF
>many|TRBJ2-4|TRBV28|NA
TGTGCCAGCAGCGGAGGGTACAGCCACAAAAACATTCAGTACTTC
CASSGGYSHKNIQYF
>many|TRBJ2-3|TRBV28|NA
TGTGCCAGCAGTCCTATTAGGGACTTATTAGCGCTGACAGATACGCAGTATTTT
CASSPIRDLLALTDTQYF
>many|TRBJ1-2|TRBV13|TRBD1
TGTGCCAGCAGCAGGACAGGGAATTCGTGGGAAAATGGCTACACCTTC
CASSRTGNSWENGYTF
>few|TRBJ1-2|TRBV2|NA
TGTGCCAGCAGTGAAGTTGCCTATGGCTACACCTTC
CASSEVAYGYTF
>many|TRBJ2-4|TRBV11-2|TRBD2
TGTGCCAGCCGTCTTGCGGGAGGGGCCTTAGCCAAAAACATTCAGTACTTC
CASRLAGGALAKNIQYF
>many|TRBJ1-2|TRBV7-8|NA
TGTGCCAGCAGCTTAGAGACGTTAAGAGGCTACACCTTC
CASSLETLRGYTF